This entry describes one T cell receptor beta chain. Its antigen remains unidentified. The sample holds no much larger clone one base away, and base qualities are not on file. Libraries came from the immunoSEQ multiplex PCR assay. For the multiplex PCR, a mixture combining 60 forward primers for TCR Vbeta segments and 13 reverse primers for TCR Jbeta segments was used. A multiplex PCR assay on genomic DNA amplified the CDR3 region of rearranged TCR beta genes. On the Illumina HiSeq System, the amplified TCR beta libraries were sequenced as 87-base-pair reads. Turning to the authors' computational methods: In a later analysis, 80 million or so unique TCR beta chains were counted across the 690 or so repertoires, and approximately 11 million of these chains were shared by at least two donors. Raw reads were error-corrected and collapsed into unique sequences by a nearest-neighbor algorithm in which closely related sequences were merged to remove PCR and sequencing errors. Alignment of CDR3 sequences to IMGT reference sequences was used to assign V, D and J gene segments. Each retained sequence needed at least a six-nucleotide match to both a V gene segment and a J gene segment. Rearrangements were classified as productive when the CDR3 lacked stop codons and remained in frame with V and J, and all other rearrangements were classified as non-productive. Following IMGT convention, CDR3 was defined as the stretch from the second conserved V-encoded cysteine to the conserved J-encoded phenylalanine. Sequences without an unambiguous match to a single V gene segment were excluded from the earlier analysis of 500 to 700 of the donors. An earlier analysis of about 590 of the donors classified V segments as functional when productive rearrangements were above 56.7% and as segregating when the standard deviation between donors was above 5%. A statistical classification framework was built for diagnosing cytomegalovirus status from the catalog of TCR beta chain sequences. In a later analysis, TCR nucleotide sequences were compared against IMGT/GENE-DB human TR gene sequences so that V and J genes could be assigned. The TCRdist pipeline was used in a later analysis to assign CDR3 sequences and most-parsimonious VDJ recombination scenarios. In a later analysis, each TCR beta chain was defined by its CDR3 amino acid sequence together with its V-gene family, and reads lacking a unique V-gene family were excluded. As a way to deal with suspected cross-contamination and a sequencing artifact, a later analysis dropped nearly 600 nucleotide sequences that were highly shared and had low generation probability. For each public chain, a later analysis derived a clonal expansion index from normalized ranks of inferred template counts within each repertoire. A later analysis computed generation probabilities with a VDJ recombination model fitted to out-of-frame rearrangements, and checked the results against IGoR. A later analysis scored TCR-TCR, TCR-HLA and TCR-CMV co-occurrence with hypergeometric tests, applying a repertoire-size bias correction to TCR pairs. To estimate false discovery rates, a later analysis permuted the HLA or CMV assignments 20 times. A later analysis grouped co-occurring TCRs with DBSCAN, adding TCRdist sequence similarity when clustering within HLA-allele-positive subsets. For co-occurrence clustering, repertoires with fewer than 30,000 or more than 120,000 public chains were excluded, along with five or six repertoires with anomalous nucleotide sharing. The clones in this table, taken by TCRdb from immuneACCESS, are in-frame only. Not every clone is retained; where verified, under half of the shortfall comes from an unresolved V gene, and the cause of the rest is unknown. The D gene and trimming were derived from the DNA, and the V and J assignments and clone size from that table. Present in this sample are under 300,000 clones, around 81% of which were seen just once. Under 8% of the sample belongs to the ten largest clones.

The sample belongs to a study of cytomegalovirus exposure and HLA in healthy donors (TCRdb year 2017). Notes on the research overall: According to an earlier analysis of a few hundred of the donors, 200 million or so T cells yielded roughly 110 million unique TCR beta sequences and about 300 Gb of sequence data. The study used immunosequencing to profile the T cell repertoires of approximately 640 subjects and linked those repertoires to cytomegalovirus serostatus. An earlier analysis of 587 of the donors used high-throughput TCR beta sequencing to judge whether each TCR beta V gene segment behaved as functional or pseudogenic. HLA typing covered class I and class II loci at four-digit resolution. The aim of the study was to test whether cataloging public T cell receptors could identify signatures of past pathogen exposure. In a later analysis, previously published TCR beta repertoires from 550 to 750 donors were re-analyzed and high-resolution HLA genotyping was added so that TCR occurrence patterns could be studied. Among 300 to 500 genotyped donors of the cohort, an average of approximately 240,000 unique TCR beta nucleotide sequences was sequenced per donor, of which about 19% were non-productive. Of the roughly 400 genotyped donors, about 80% fell in the genetic ancestry cluster associated with self-reported Caucasian donors. All discovery cohort repertoires had been generated on a single sequencing platform. Donor age, sex, ethnicity and CMV serostatus were compiled together with the repertoire data. Roughly 300 gigabases of sequencing data and around 80 million unique TCR sequences made up an early release that covered under 750 HLA-typed donors. In addition to the first cohort of approximately 670 subjects, a separate validation cohort of 130 or so different subjects was used. To predict cytomegalovirus infection status, the study brought together high-throughput TCR immunosequencing, statistical association of individual TCRs with disease status, and machine learning. In a later genetic analysis, genome-wide SNP genotypes for about 55% of the roughly 670 donors were used, and that subset was treated as a discovery cohort. Typing coverage varied by locus: roughly 620-630 donors for A, B, C, DRB1 and DQB1; roughly 500 for DQA1; some 610 for DPA1; fewer than 480 for DPB1. About five DR-DQ haplotypes were treated as single units for association and clustering because of strong linkage in the cohort. Rather than using new phenotypic data, the later analysis identified candidate immune exposures from TCR beta sequences and from how often those sequences occurred across donors.

For CDR1 and CDR2, the germline V gene lists SGHRS and YFSETQ. V was cut back by 5 bases and J by 4 bases, leaving a gap of 17 bases between them. From the cysteine up to the phenylalanine, the CDR3 has a length of 15 residues. Only the CDR3 part of the read is kept: 45 bases, read in frame from the first base. Findings and caveats that apply to the study as a whole: In this cohort, only TCR beta chains were sequenced, and detectable features were limited by the absence of alpha or paired-chain data. A later genetic analysis reported fewer N-insertions in productive TCRs among donors in an Asian-associated ancestry cluster than the approximately 700-donor mean. CMV serostatus was the only immune exposure information available for the cohort. A later analysis associated roughly 17,000 TCR beta sequences with specific HLA alleles at a false discovery rate of 0.05. Because some donors lacked HLA typing at each locus, the association tests relied only on the typed subset. According to a later analysis, parvovirus B19, influenza, CMV and Epstein-Barr virus appeared linked to several top co-occurrence clusters. A group of highly shared sequence variants was considered likely to be a technical artifact of the sequencing pipeline. V-gene and J-gene trimming of TCR beta chains was associated with a missense DCLRE1C variant in a later genetic analysis, and the association was replicated in an independent cohort. In the study, around 160 TCR beta chains were listed as associated with cytomegalovirus. The authors suggested that the approach could potentially be generalized to other disease states and immunological phenotypes. Assigning TCR associations to individual alleles was difficult when HLA alleles, especially DR and DQ, strongly co-occurred. Most TCR sequences were observed very rarely across donors, whereas some public TCRs were present in many individuals. Linkage disequilibrium might explain the correlated functional status among segregating V segments, but an unknown experimental factor could not be excluded. In a later analysis, HLA-associated TCR beta chains were found to be more clonally expanded and to have lower generation probabilities than equally common non-associated chains. A further reported finding was that TCR beta sequences accurately predicted the HLA-A and HLA-B alleles for most subjects in the first cohort. Broadly in line with IMGT annotations, most TCR beta V segments showed up in productive rearrangements about 87% or about 30% of the time in an earlier analysis of 587 of the donors. Some IMGT-functional V segments, including TRBV6-2 and TRBV6-3, could not be told apart with the 87-base-pair reads, so those segments were excluded. In vitro tests confirmed that a few of the cytomegalovirus-associated TCR beta chains recognize cytomegalovirus antigens. The classifier was reported to diagnose cytomegalovirus status with high specificity and sensitivity in both the original and validation cohorts. Approximately 16 rarely observed V segments, including chromosome 9 orphons, were excluded from the earlier analysis of about 600 of the donors because counts were too low. In a later analysis, TCR association rates were found to vary across HLA loci, with the most associated TCRs seen for DRB1 alleles and the fewest for HLA-C alleles. Presence/absence analyses assumed roughly uniform sequencing depth across donors, an assumption that may not hold. According to a later analysis, most CMV-associated TCR beta chains appeared to be HLA-restricted, and the HLA associations seemed to be driven largely by CMV exposure.

The cohort was made up of around 720 healthy bone marrow donors. All cohort members were sampled while nominally healthy, although unrecorded immune exposures were likely present. The donor tested CMV seropositive, placing the donor among the roughly 270 seropositive members of the cohort. Every donor gave a peripheral blood sample, and the peripheral blood mononuclear cells from that sample were used for TCR beta sequencing. Genomic DNA extraction from the blood cell samples was performed with the Qiagen DNeasy Blood Extraction Kit. The rearrangement joined TRBV5-1 to TRBJ2-3; a tentative D call is TRBD2 (7 bases match). The origin of this receptor is a woman in her sixties or seventies in good health and CMV-seropositive. The sample was PBMCs. At the DNA level, the sequence is TGCGCCAGCAGGAGGTGGGGGGGGCAGGCAGATACGCAGTATTTT. Translated, it reads CASRRWGGQADTQYF.